Shown below are 26 T cell receptor beta chains from a single sample sequenced in a study of cytomegalovirus exposure and HLA in healthy donors. The PCR had 60 Vbeta and 13 Jbeta primers. Clones were sequenced by immunoSEQ multiplex PCR, and TCRdb holds only the in-frame ones, with some missing. This sample has approximately 180,000 clones; around 80% occur once, and the top ten carry around 3.5%. Sequenced material: PBMCs. Receptor source: a woman aged 60 to 75 in good health and CMV-seropositive.

The chain employs TRBV4-2 and TRBJ2-2; 12 nucleotides match TRBD2. The CDR3 has 16 residues. CDR1 is LGHNA, CDR2 YNFKEQ, per germline. After removal of 1 base from V and 7 bases from J, the junction contained 4 bases not matched to a gene. The CDR3 here is CASSQGRTSGDGELFF. Written as DNA, the CDR3 is TGTGCCAGCAGCCAAGGAAGGACTAGCGGGGACGGGGAGCTGTTTTTT.

This sequence joins TRBV2 and TRBJ2-7; 10 bases agree with TRBD1. In germline, CDR1 is SNHLY, CDR2 FYNNEI. This CDR3 region has 13 residues. Trimming at V came to 4 bases and at J to 5 bases, leaving 2 bases not matched to a gene. DNA for the CDR3: TGTGCCAGCAGTGGGGACAGGGGCCACGAGCAGTACTTC. Its translation: CASSGDRGHEQYF.

The chain joins TRBV5-4 to TRBJ2-7; 8 nucleotides line up with TRBD1. Germline V gene data show CDR1 as SGHNT and CDR2 as YYREEE (reference sequence). V dropped 4 bases and J dropped 0; count of bases not matched to a gene: 6. The CDR3 totals 15 residues. The CDR3 nucleotides read TGTGCCAGCAGCAACCGGGACAGGAGCTCCTACGAGCAGTACTTC. Its translation: CASSNRDRSSYEQYF.

The chain couples TRBV7-8 to TRBJ2-7; TRBD2 is a possible D gene (5 bases). V lost 2 bases, J lost 0 bases, and 11 bases lay in between. CDR3 length equals 15 residues. Germline CDR1 reads SGHVS; CDR2 reads FQNEAQ. The CDR3 bases are TGTGCCAGCAGCTTATCCCGGACTGGCTCCTACGAGCAGTACTTC. Its translation is CASSLSRTGSYEQYF.

V gene TRBV5-4 combines with J gene TRBJ2-1; maybe TRBD1 (6 bases). The length of the CDR3 is 16 residues. Per the germline V gene, CDR1 is SGHNT and CDR2 is YYREEE (reference sequence). V was cut by 4 bases and J by 4 bases, with 18 bases left in between. The CDR3 DNA sequence: TGTGCCAGCAGCCCTGGACAGCTAACGGGTTACAATGAGCAGTTCTTC. This sequence encodes CASSPGQLTGYNEQFF.

The CDR3 here is CASCLAVAGGTQYF. The DNA for the CDR3 is TGTGCCAGTTGCCTGGCAGTGGCGGGGGGGACGCAGTATTTT. V usage is TRBV19 and J usage is TRBJ2-3, with 9 bases that match TRBD2. Per the germline V gene, CDR1 is LNHDA and CDR2 is SQIVND (reference sequence). The CDR3 is 14 amino acids. The trim removed 8 bases at V and 9 bases at J, leaving 12 bases unmatched.

This rearrangement joins TRBV9 to TRBJ2-5; 15 positions agree with TRBD2. The CDR3 totals 17 residues. The germline V gene encodes CDR1 SGDLS and CDR2 YYNGEE. V dropped 4 bases and J dropped 2; count of bases not matched to a gene: 6. In nucleotides, the CDR3 is TGTGCCAGCAGCCCCCGGACTAGCGGGAGGGGGCAAGAGACCCAGTACTTC. Amino acid sequence: CASSPRTSGRGQETQYF.

This sequence joins TRBV15 and TRBJ2-1; 9 nucleotides agree with TRBD2. This CDR3 has 14 residues. Per germline, CDR1 LNHNV and CDR2 YYDKDF (reference sequence). The junction had 2 bases not matched to a gene; V was cut back by 1 base and J by 7 bases. The DNA for the CDR3 is TGTGCCACCAGCAGAGGACTAGCGGAGAATGAGCAGTTCTTC. Residues: CATSRGLAENEQFF. The full variable domain, completed using reference TRBV15 and TRBJ2-1, is DAMVIQNPRYQVTQFGKPVTLSCSQTLNHNVMYWYQQKSSQAPKLLFHYYDKDFNNEADTPDNFQSRRPNTSFCFLDIRSPGLGDTAMYLCATSRGLAENEQFFGPGTRLTVL.

The chain uses TRBV27 and TRBJ1-2; 9 nucleotides match TRBD1. Trimming at V came to 4 bases and at J to 6 bases, leaving 9 bases not matched to a gene. Germline V gene sequence: CDR1 MNHEY, CDR2 SMNVEV (reference sequence). This CDR3 is 15 amino acids long. The CDR3: CASSSWTGESNGYTF. DNA for the CDR3: TGTGCCAGCAGTTCCTGGACAGGGGAGTCAAATGGCTACACCTTC.

The chain employs TRBV30 and TRBJ2-1; 9 bases map to TRBD2. Germline lookup yields CDR1 GTSNPN and CDR2 SVGIG (reference sequence). The CDR3 extends over 13 amino acids. V lost 4 bases and J lost 6; bases outside the gene matches: 4. The DNA for the CDR3 is TGTGCCTGGAAGGCGGGAGGGCCCAATGAGCAGTTCTTC. It is translated as CAWKAGGPNEQFF.

In its sample, this clone was seen a few times. The V call is TRBV29-1, the J call TRBJ2-3; D possibly corresponds to TRBD2 (6 bases). The CDR3 runs to 12 residues. Trimming shortened V by 3 bases and J by 6 bases, and 10 bases separated the two germline ends. Germline V lookup: CDR1 SQVTM, CDR2 ANQGSEA. DNA for the CDR3: TGCAGCGTTGACCGGGACTTGGATACGCAGTATTTT. Translation: CSVDRDLDTQYF.

This chain uses TRBV28 with TRBJ2-5, with a weak D call TRBD2 (5 bases). The CDR3 spans 15 residues. With 3 bases removed from V and 3 bases from J, the gap between germline ends came to 14 bases. Germline V lookup: CDR1 MDHEN, CDR2 SYDVKM. This CDR3 reads CASSFMGMGEETQYF. The CDR3 region has the DNA TGTGCCAGCAGTTTCATGGGAATGGGAGAAGAGACCCAGTACTTC.

This clone has just one count. J is TRBJ1-6 and V is TRBV7-8; tentative D call: TRBD1 (5 bases). The germline gives CDR1 SGHVS, CDR2 FQNEAQ. The CDR3 consists of 16 residues. V was pared by 3 bases and J by 0 bases, with 9 bases between. CDR3 in DNA: TGTGCCAGCAGCTTCTCTGACAGCTCCTATAATTCACCCCTCCACTTT. Its protein is CASSFSDSSYNSPLHF.

The J gene is TRBJ1-1, the V gene TRBV14; no definite D call. The V gene lost 5 bases and the J gene lost 1 base, with 5 bases spanning the gap. The CDR3 sequence is 12 residues long. Germline loops: CDR1 SGHDN, CDR2 FVKESK. The CDR3: CASSTENTEAFF. In DNA form, the CDR3 reads TGTGCCAGCAGCACAGAGAACACTGAAGCTTTCTTT.

This sequence joins TRBV6-6 and TRBJ1-1, with D unresolved. The germline V gene encodes CDR1 MNHNY and CDR2 SVGAGI (reference sequence). V was pared by 2 bases and J by 4 bases, with 5 bases between. The CDR3 totals 12 residues. The CDR3 loop is CASSYLATEAFF. The CDR3 DNA reads as TGTGCCAGCAGTTACCTAGCCACTGAAGCTTTCTTT.

The rearrangement links TRBV27 to TRBJ1-4; tentative D call: TRBD1 (6 bases). Trimming removed 5 bases at V and 6 bases at J, with 19 bases between. This CDR3 has 16 amino acids. From germline, CDR1 is MNHEY and CDR2 SMNVEV (reference sequence). Here the CDR3 reads CASSLKQGTIYEKLFF. CDR3 nucleotide sequence: TGTGCCAGCAGTCTGAAACAGGGTACAATTTATGAAAAACTGTTTTTT.

The chain links TRBV4-1 to TRBJ2-5; 8 bases fit TRBD1. After removal of 2 bases from V and 2 bases from J, the junction contained 13 bases not matched to a gene. The CDR3 length is 18 residues. CDR1 is MGHRA and CDR2 is YSYEKL in the germline V gene. The CDR3 protein is CASSQTASGTGEQETQYF. In nucleotides, the CDR3 is TGCGCCAGCAGCCAAACCGCATCCGGGACAGGTGAACAAGAGACCCAGTACTTC.

This rearrangement joins TRBV7-2 to TRBJ2-3; 9 bases are shared with TRBD2. Germline trimming cut 3 bases from V and 2 bases from J; bases unmatched to any gene: 3. The germline CDR1 and CDR2 sequences are SGHTA and FQGNSA. CDR3 length: 15 residues. The CDR3: CASSLTSGSTDTQYF. In DNA form, the CDR3 reads TGTGCCAGCAGCTTGACTAGCGGTTCCACAGATACGCAGTATTTT.

V usage is TRBV12-2 and J usage is TRBJ1-1; the table gives TRBD1 as D, unverified against the DNA. TRBV12-2 is a pseudogene segment. The CDR3 length is 13 residues. The CDR3: CASRLGGTEGAFF. CDR3 DNA sequence: TGTGCAAGTCGCTTAGGGGGGACAGAGGGAGCTTTCTTT.

There are a few counts of this clone. The gene calls are TRBV9 and TRBJ2-3, with TRBD2 identical over 10 bases. The ends lost 0 bases at V and 9 bases at J; junction bases unmatched: 7. The germline V gene encodes CDR1 SGDLS and CDR2 YYNGEE. The CDR3 consists of 15 residues. CDR3 loop: CASSVDLAGVSTQYF. As DNA, the CDR3 is TGTGCCAGCAGCGTAGATCTAGCGGGGGTTTCAACGCAGTATTTT.

The chain links TRBV11-2 to TRBJ2-7, with TRBD2 matching over 9 bases. V shed 4 bases and J 3 bases; nucleotides not matched to a gene: 13. Germline V gives CDR1 SGHAT, CDR2 FQNNGV. The CDR3 length is 17 residues. The CDR3 DNA is TGTGCCAGCAGCTGGGCACTAGCGGGTTCAGGGTACTACGAGCAGTACTTC. Protein product: CASSWALAGSGYYEQYF.

This sequence joins TRBV19 and TRBJ1-6; 8 bases line up with TRBD1. V trimming: 7 bases; J trimming: 12 bases; junction bases outside the gene matches: 11. The CDR3 totals 14 residues. Per the germline V gene, CDR1 is LNHDA and CDR2 is SQIVND (reference sequence). In DNA form, the CDR3 reads TGTGCCAGTACCGAGGGACAGGCGGCCCGACCCCTCCACTTT. It yields the protein CASTEGQAARPLHF. The whole variable domain, filled in from reference TRBV19 and TRBJ1-6, reads DGGITQSPKYLFRKEGQNVTLSCEQNLNHDAMYWYRQDPGQGLRLIYYSQIVNDFQKGDIAEGYSVSREKKESFPLTVTSAQKNPTAFYLCASTEGQAARPLHFGNGTRLTVT.

The J gene is TRBJ2-1, the V gene TRBV6-5; 11 bases line up with TRBD2. J lost 16 bases, V lost 2 bases, and 7 bases had no gene match. The CDR3 is 13 residues long. Germline CDR1 and CDR2: MNHEY and SVGAGI. This chain's CDR3 is CASSYVAGGPYFF. As DNA, the CDR3 is TGTGCCAGCAGTTACGTAGCGGGAGGGCCCTATTTCTTC.

This sequence joins TRBV7-8 and TRBJ2-5; possible D gene TRBD1, 6 bases. V was trimmed by 5 bases and J by 4 bases, leaving 14 bases between them. This CDR3 comprises 14 residues. Germline V gene data show CDR1 as SGHVS and CDR2 as FQNEAQ. The CDR3 sequence: CASSITGTIETQYF. CDR3 sequence (DNA): TGTGCCAGCAGCATTACCGGGACAATAGAGACCCAGTACTTC.

V and J are TRBV7-3 and TRBJ1-1; weak D call: TRBD1 (5 bases). CDR1 is SGHTA and CDR2 is FQGTGA in the germline V gene. This CDR3 region has 17 residues. Trimming left V 4 bases short and J 3 bases short, with 21 bases between. CDR3 sequence reads: CASSSGSAGSRDTEAFF. The CDR3 DNA sequence: TGTGCCAGCAGCTCAGGGTCGGCGGGGTCAAGAGACACTGAAGCTTTCTTT.

This rearrangement joins TRBV12-5 to TRBJ2-3, with 14 nucleotides matching TRBD2. The CDR3 spans 17 residues. Germline V lookup: CDR1 LGHNT, CDR2 FRNRAP. The trim removed 4 bases at V and 5 bases at J, leaving 8 bases unmatched. The CDR3, as DNA: TGTGCTAGTGGTTCGCCGACTAGCGGGAGGGCCTTAGATACGCAGTATTTT. Translation: CASGSPTSGRALDTQYF.